Each of the 5 T cell receptor beta chains below was sequenced from the same sample in a study of blood T cell repertoires in COVID-19. Only in-frame clones appear in the TCRdb table, and some are missing; sequencing was by immunoSEQ multiplex PCR. The sample carries over 150,000 clones, roughly 80% recorded once. The sequenced material came from PBMCs or T cells enriched from blood (not recorded which). These receptor sequences come from a woman aged 60-75 years who had recovered from COVID-19.

The CDR3 sequence: CASSSLEGGNTEAFF. For the CDR3, the DNA is TGTGCCAGCAGCTCGCTGGAGGGCGGGAACACTGAAGCTTTCTTT. This chain joins TRBV7-6 and TRBJ1-1, with D unclear. The CDR3 totals 15 residues. Deletions cut 4 bases from V and 1 base from J, with 13 bases between. Germline CDR1 reads SGHVS; CDR2 reads FNYEAQ.

The chain uses TRBV9 and TRBJ1-2; D call uncertain. The CDR3 extends over 15 amino acids. V shed 4 bases and J shed 3 bases, with 16 bases lying between them. Germline lookup yields CDR1 SGDLS and CDR2 YYNGEE. The CDR3 loop is CASSPEVDTYYGYTF. In DNA, the CDR3 is TGTGCCAGCAGCCCGGAAGTAGACACCTACTATGGCTACACCTTC.

The V and J genes are TRBV3-1 (or the pseudogene TRBV3-2) and TRBJ2-7; 7 bases line up with TRBD2. The CDR3 spans 17 residues. With V trimmed by 1 base and J by 4 bases, 13 bases remained unmatched. CDR1 is LGHDT, CDR2 YNNKEL, per germline (reference sequence). The CDR3 coding sequence is TGTGCCAGCAGCCAAGCCCCCCGGGGCGGGGGAGAATACGAGCAGTACTTC. As protein: CASSQAPRGGGEYEQYF.

The table lists this clone with a count of one. This rearrangement joins TRBV19 to TRBJ1-4, with TRBD1 matching over 8 bases. Per the germline V gene, CDR1 is LNHDA and CDR2 is SQIVND (reference sequence). The CDR3 totals 15 residues. V gave up 2 bases and J gave up 6 bases; unmatched junction bases: 5. Here the CDR3 DNA reads TGTGCCAGTAGTATAATGACAGGGGAAGATGAAAAACTGTTTTTT. This sequence encodes CASSIMTGEDEKLFF.

The chain joins TRBV19 to TRBJ1-3, with D perhaps matching TRBD1 (6 bases). The CDR3 is 14 residues long. In germline, CDR1 is LNHDA, CDR2 SQIVND (reference sequence). Trimming cost V 4 bases and J 0 bases, with 7 bases left between them. CDR3 protein: CASSKDSSGNTIYF. In nucleotides, the CDR3 is TGTGCCAGTAGTAAGGACAGCTCTGGAAACACCATATATTTT.